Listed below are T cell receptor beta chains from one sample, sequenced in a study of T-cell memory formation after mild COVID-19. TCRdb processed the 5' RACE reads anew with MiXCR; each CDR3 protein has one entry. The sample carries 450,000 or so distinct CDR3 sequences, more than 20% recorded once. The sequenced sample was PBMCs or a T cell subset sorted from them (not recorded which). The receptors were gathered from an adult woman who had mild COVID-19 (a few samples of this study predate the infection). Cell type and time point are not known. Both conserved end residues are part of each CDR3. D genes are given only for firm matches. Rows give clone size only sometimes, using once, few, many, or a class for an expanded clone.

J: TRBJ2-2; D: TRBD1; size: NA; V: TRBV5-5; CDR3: CASSTTTGGRSGELFF; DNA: TGTGCCAGCAGCACAACTACAGGGGGCCGGAGCGGGGAGCTGTTTTTT
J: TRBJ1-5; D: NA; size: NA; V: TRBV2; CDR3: CASSEVDIYSNQPQHF; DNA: TGTGCCAGCAGTGAAGTTGACATTTATAGCAATCAGCCCCAGCATTTT
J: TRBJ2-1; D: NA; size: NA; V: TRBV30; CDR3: CAWSFGVSGYNEQFF; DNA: TGTGCCTGGAGTTTCGGGGTATCCGGCTACAATGAGCAGTTCTTC
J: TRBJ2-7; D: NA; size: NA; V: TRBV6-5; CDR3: CASSYDPPGAFSYEQYF; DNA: TGTGCCAGCAGTTACGACCCCCCAGGGGCCTTTTCCTACGAGCAGTACTTC
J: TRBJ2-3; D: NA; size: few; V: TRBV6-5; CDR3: CASSYSEPGLADTQYF; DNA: TGTGCCAGCAGTTACTCTGAACCTGGCCTGGCAGATACGCAGTATTTT
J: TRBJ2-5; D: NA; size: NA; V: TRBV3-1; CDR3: CASSPEGGNQETQYF; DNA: TGTGCCAGCAGCCCGGAGGGGGGGAACCAAGAGACCCAGTACTTC
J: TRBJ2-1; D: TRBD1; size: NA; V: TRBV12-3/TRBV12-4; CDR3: CATRGQGLSYNEQFF; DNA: TGTGCCACCAGGGGACAGGGACTTTCCTACAATGAGCAGTTCTTC
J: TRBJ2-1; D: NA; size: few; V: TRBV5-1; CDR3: CASSLELNNEQFF; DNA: TGCGCCAGCAGCTTGGAGCTCAACAATGAGCAGTTCTTC
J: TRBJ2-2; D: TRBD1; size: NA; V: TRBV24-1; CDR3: CATSDWDSANTGELFF; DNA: TGTGCCACCAGTGACTGGGACAGCGCGAACACCGGGGAGCTGTTTTTT
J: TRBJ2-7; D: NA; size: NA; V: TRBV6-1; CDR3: CASRIGAGSSYEQYF; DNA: TGTGCCAGCAGAATTGGGGCTGGGAGCTCCTACGAGCAGTACTTC
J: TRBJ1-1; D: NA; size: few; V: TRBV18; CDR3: CASSPGVGYPAAFF; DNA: TGTGCCAGCTCACCAGGTGTCGGTTACCCAGCCGCTTTCTTT
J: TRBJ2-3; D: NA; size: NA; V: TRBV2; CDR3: CASSEELGGYTQYF; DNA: TGTGCCAGCAGTGAAGAATTAGGGGGATATACGCAGTATTTT
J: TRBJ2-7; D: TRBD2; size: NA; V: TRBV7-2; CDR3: CASSLKASGSYEQYF; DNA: TGTGCCAGCAGCTTAAAGGCTAGCGGGAGTTACGAGCAGTACTTC
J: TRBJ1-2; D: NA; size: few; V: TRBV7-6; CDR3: CATSEWAGGYTF; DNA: TGTGCCACCTCCGAGTGGGCAGGGGGCTACACCTTC
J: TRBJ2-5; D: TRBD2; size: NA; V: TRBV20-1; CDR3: CSAQGLGDRAEYF; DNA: TGCAGTGCTCAGGGACTAGGGGACCGAGCTGAGTACTTC
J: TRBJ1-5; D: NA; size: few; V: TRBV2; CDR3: CASSERSPHYSNQPQHF; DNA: TGTGCCAGCAGTGAGAGAAGTCCCCATTATAGCAATCAGCCCCAGCATTTT
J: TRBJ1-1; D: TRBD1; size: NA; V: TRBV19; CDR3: CASTMGQGNTEAFF; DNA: TGTGCCAGTACCATGGGACAGGGGAACACTGAAGCTTTCTTT
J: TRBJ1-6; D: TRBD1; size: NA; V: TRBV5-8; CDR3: CASSTRTGIRPLHF; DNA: TGTGCCAGCAGCACGAGGACAGGGATACGTCCCCTCCACTTT
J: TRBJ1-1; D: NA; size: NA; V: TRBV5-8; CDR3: CASSLAQGITEAFF; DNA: TGTGCCAGCAGCTTGGCCCAGGGGATCACTGAAGCTTTCTTT
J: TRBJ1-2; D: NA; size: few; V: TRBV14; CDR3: CASSPGLGRGYTF; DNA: TGTGCCAGCAGCCCGGGGCTCGGACGTGGCTACACCTTC
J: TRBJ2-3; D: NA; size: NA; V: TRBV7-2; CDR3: CASSLAGFTDTQYF; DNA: TGTGCCAGCAGCTTAGCGGGCTTCACAGATACGCAGTATTTT
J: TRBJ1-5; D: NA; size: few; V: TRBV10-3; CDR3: CAISENGQGIQPQHF; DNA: TGTGCCATCAGTGAGAACGGGCAAGGTATTCAGCCCCAGCATTTT
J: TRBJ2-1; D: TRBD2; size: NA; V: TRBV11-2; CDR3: CASSLETAGIHEQFF; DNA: TGTGCCAGCAGCTTAGAGACAGCGGGAATACATGAGCAGTTCTTC
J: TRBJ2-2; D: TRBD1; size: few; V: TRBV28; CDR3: CASRRTGVVAGELFF; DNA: TGTGCCAGCAGAAGAACAGGGGTTGTCGCCGGGGAGCTGTTTTTT
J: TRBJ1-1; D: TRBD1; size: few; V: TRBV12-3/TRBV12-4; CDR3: CASTSQGVNTEAFF; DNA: TGTGCCAGCACCTCCCAGGGGGTTAACACTGAAGCTTTCTTT
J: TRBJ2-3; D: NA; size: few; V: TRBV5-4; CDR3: CASSDRDWTLTDTQYF; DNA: TGTGCCAGCAGCGACCGGGACTGGACGCTCACAGATACGCAGTATTTT
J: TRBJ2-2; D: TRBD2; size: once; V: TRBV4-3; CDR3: CASSPAGGGFGELFF; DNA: TGCGCCAGCAGCCCCGCGGGCGGGGGATTCGGGGAGCTGTTTTTT
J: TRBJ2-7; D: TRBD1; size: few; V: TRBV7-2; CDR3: CASRSRDRYHEQYF; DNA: TGTGCCAGCAGGTCCCGGGACAGGTACCACGAGCAGTACTTC